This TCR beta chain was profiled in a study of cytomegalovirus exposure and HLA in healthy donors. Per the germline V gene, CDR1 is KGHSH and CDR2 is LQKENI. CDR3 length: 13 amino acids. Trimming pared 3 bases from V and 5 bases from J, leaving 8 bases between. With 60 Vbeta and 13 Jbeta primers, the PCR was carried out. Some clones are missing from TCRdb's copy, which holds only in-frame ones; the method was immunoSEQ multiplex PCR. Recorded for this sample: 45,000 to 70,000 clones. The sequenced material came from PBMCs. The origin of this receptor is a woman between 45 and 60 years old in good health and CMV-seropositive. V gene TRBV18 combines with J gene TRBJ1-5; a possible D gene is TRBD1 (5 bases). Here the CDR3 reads CASSPGGDQPQHF. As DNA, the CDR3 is TGTGCCAGCTCACCGGGGGGAGATCAGCCCCAGCATTTT.